These T cell receptor beta chains were read from a single sample in a study of blood T cell repertoires in COVID-19. Only in-frame clones appear in the TCRdb table, and some are missing; sequencing was by immunoSEQ multiplex PCR. Here the sample spans 270,000 or so clones, 82% being singletons. Sequenced sample: peripheral blood. The receptors shown here come from a woman between 18 and 29 years old with acute or convalescent COVID-19. Each CDR3 is given with its conserved first and last residue. The D gene is left open where the match is weak. Not all rows give a size; the values are once, few, many and, for expanded clones, a class.

J gene | clone size | V gene | D gene | CDR3 protein | CDR3 DNA
TRBJ1-5 | - | TRBV19 | - | CASSADRSQSQHF | TGTGCCAGTAGTGCGGACAGATCTCAGTCCCAGCATTTT
TRBJ2-7 | - | TRBV13 | - | CASSLGARLVSSYEQYF | TGTGCCAGCAGCTTAGGGGCGAGACTAGTAAGCTCCTACGAGCAGTACTTC
TRBJ2-7 | - | TRBV4-3 | TRBD2 | CASSQGSAGVYEQYF | TGCGCCAGCAGCCAAGGATCCGCGGGGGTCTACGAGCAGTACTTC
TRBJ1-2 | - | TRBV14 | - | CASSPAINSRGYTF | TGTGCCAGCAGCCCCGCTATAAACAGTCGGGGCTACACCTTC
TRBJ1-3 | - | TRBV6-5 | TRBD1 | CASSHRGPSGNTIYF | TGTGCCAGCAGCCACAGGGGGCCGTCTGGAAACACCATATATTTT
TRBJ1-5 | - | TRBV28 | - | CASIKTAYSNQPQHF | TGTGCCAGCATAAAGACAGCCTATAGCAATCAGCCCCAGCATTTT
TRBJ2-1 | - | TRBV7-3 | TRBD2 | CASSLTEASGSYNEQFF | TGTGCCAGCAGCTTAACGGAGGCTAGCGGGAGTTACAATGAGCAGTTCTTC
TRBJ2-2 | once | TRBV9 | TRBD1 | CASSFIPGGTGTGELFF | TGTGCCAGCAGCTTCATACCAGGGGGAACGGGCACCGGGGAGCTGTTTTTT
TRBJ1-1 | - | TRBV2 | TRBD1 | CASRGGTGNTEAFF | TGTGCCTCAAGGGGGGGGACAGGGAACACTGAAGCTTTCTTT
TRBJ2-5 | - | TRBV28 | - | CASRELADHQETQYF | TGTGCCAGCAGAGAACTAGCAGACCACCAAGAGACCCAGTACTTC
TRBJ2-2 | - | TRBV6-2/TRBV6-3 | - | CASSYSILPAAITLNTGELFF | TGTGCCAGCAGTTACTCGATTCTTCCAGCGGCGATAACCCTGAACACCGGGGAGCTGTTTTTT
TRBJ2-3 | - | TRBV7-6 | - | CASSGSLGTDTQYF | TGTGCCAGCAGCGGTAGCTTGGGCACAGATACGCAGTATTTT